This T cell receptor beta chain was sequenced during a study of HIV-infected children after antiretroviral therapy interruption. Study background: Interruption-arm samples span weeks 0, 12, interruption end (24 or 48), and about 3 years post-study. Study-wide points: After treatment interruption started, naive CD4+ CDR3 overlap across time points dropped.

A 3' RACE protocol on RNA, with unique molecular identifiers, produced the TCR library. TCRdb reprocessed the 3' RACE reads via MiXCR and lists one record per CDR3 protein. The sample includes some 7,000 distinct CDR3 sequences, 16% of them seen just once. The V and J ends lost 4 bases and 0 bases respectively, with 11 bases between them. Per the germline V gene, CDR1 is SGHRS and CDR2 is YFSETQ. This CDR3 has 16 amino acids. As for treatment: PENTA 11 planned treatment interruption arm or continuous ART arm. This clonotype rates as medium-sized. Antigen: not known. The sequenced sample was CD45RO+ CD8+ T cells from PBMCs, pooled from several time points, obtained from a donor given antiretroviral therapy, either interrupted or continuous. This sample's subset: memory CD8+ CD45RO+ CD45RA- T cells. The V call is TRBV5-1, the J call TRBJ2-6; no clear D. The sequence came from a pool of human donors with HIV. The DNA for the CDR3 is TGCGCCAGCAGCAAATCTCAAGACTCTGGGGCCAACGTCCTGACTTTC. Its translation is CASSKSQDSGANVLTF.